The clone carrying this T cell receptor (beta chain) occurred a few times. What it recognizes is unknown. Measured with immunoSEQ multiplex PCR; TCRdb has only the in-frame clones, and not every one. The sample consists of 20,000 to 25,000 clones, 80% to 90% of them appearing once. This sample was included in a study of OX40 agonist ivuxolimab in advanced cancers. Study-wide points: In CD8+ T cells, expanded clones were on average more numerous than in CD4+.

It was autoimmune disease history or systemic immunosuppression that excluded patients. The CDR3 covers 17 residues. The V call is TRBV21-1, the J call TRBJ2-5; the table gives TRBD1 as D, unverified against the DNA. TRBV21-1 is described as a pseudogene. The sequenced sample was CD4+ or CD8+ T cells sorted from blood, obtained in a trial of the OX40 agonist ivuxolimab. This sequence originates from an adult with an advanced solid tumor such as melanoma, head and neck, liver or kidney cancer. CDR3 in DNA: TGTGCCAGCAGCGGGCGCCCAGAGTATACCATCCAAGAGACCCAGTACTTC. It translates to CASSGRPEYTIQETQYF.